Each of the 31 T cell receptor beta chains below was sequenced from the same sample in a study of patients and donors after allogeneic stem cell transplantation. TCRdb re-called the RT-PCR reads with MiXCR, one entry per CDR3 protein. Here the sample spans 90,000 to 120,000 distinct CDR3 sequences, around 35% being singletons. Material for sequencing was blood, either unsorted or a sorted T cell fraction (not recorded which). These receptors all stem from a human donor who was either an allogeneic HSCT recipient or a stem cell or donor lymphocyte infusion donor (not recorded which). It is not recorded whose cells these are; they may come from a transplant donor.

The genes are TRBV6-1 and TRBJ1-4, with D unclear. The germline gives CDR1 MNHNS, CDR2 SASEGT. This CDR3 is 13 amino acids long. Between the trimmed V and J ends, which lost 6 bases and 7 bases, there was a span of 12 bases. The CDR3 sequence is CASSLMSIEKLFF. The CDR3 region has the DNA TGTGCCAGCAGCCTCATGTCGATTGAAAAACTGTTTTTT.

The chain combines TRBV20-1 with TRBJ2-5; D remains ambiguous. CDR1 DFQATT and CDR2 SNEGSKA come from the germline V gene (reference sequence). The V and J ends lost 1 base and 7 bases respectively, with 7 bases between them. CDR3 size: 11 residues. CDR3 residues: CSARVVVTQYF. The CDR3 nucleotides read TGCAGTGCTAGAGTGGTCGTGACCCAGTACTTC.

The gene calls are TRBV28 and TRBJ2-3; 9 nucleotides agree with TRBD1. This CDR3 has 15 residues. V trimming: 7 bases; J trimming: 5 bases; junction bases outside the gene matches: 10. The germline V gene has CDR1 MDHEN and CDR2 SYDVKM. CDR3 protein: CASTRGDRDQDTQYF. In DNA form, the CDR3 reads TGTGCCAGCACCCGGGGGGACAGGGACCAAGATACGCAGTATTTT. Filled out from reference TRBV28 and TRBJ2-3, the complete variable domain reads DVKVTQSSRYLVKRTGEKVFLECVQDMDHENMFWYRQDPGLGLRLIYFSYDVKMKEKGDIPEGYSVSREKKERFSLILESASTNQTSMYLCASTRGDRDQDTQYFGPGTRLTVL.

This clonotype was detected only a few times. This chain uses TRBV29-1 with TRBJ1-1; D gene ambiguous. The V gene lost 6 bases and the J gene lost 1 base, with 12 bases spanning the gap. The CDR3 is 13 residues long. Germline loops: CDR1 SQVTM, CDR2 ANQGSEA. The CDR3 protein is CSVVETTNTEAFF. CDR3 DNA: TGCAGCGTCGTGGAAACCACGAACACTGAAGCTTTCTTT.

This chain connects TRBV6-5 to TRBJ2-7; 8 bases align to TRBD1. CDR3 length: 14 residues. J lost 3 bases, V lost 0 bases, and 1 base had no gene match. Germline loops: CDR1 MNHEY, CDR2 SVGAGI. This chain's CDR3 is CASSYSTGGYEQYF. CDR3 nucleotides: TGTGCCAGCAGTTACTCCACAGGGGGCTACGAGCAGTACTTC.

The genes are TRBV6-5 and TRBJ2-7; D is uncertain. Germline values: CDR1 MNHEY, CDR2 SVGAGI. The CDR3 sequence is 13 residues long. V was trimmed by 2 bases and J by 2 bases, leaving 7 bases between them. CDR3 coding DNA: TGTGCCAGCAGTTACGTGGGTGCCTACGAGCAGTACTTC. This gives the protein CASSYVGAYEQYF.

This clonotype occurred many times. Here the CDR3 reads CASSYGTVGGYGYTF. The CDR3 region has the DNA TGTGCCAGCAGCTACGGGACAGTTGGAGGCTATGGCTACACCTTC. The gene calls are TRBV12-3 or TRBV12-4 and TRBJ1-2; 7 bases map to TRBD1. V lost 6 bases to trimming and J lost 4 bases; unmatched junction nucleotides: 11. This CDR3 has 15 amino acids.

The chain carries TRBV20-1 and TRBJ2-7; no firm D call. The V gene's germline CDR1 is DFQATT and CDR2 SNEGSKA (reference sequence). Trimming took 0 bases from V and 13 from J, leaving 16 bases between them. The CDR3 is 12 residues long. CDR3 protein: CSARDEVAWVYF. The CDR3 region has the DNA TGCAGTGCTAGAGATGAGGTGGCGTGGGTCTACTTC.

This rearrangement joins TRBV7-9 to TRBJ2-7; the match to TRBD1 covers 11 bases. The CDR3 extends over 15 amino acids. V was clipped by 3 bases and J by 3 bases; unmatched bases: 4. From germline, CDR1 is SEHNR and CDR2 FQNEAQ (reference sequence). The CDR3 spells CASSFPDRGLYEQYF. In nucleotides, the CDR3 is TGTGCCAGCAGCTTCCCGGACAGGGGGCTCTACGAGCAGTACTTC.

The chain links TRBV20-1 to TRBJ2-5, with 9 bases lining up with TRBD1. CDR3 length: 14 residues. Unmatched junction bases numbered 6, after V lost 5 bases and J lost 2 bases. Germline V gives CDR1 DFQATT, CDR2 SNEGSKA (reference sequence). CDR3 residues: CSASGTGLQETQYF. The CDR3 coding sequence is TGCAGTGCTTCCGGGACAGGGTTACAAGAGACCCAGTACTTC.

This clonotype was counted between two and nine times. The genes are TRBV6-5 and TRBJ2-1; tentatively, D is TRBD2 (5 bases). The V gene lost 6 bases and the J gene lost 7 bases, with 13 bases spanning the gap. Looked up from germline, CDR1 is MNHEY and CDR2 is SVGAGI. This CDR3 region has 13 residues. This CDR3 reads CASSNLPGNEQFF. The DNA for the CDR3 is TGTGCCAGCAGCAACCTACCGGGGAATGAGCAGTTCTTC.

CDR3 protein: CATSGNTGTGETQYF. The CDR3, as DNA: TGTGCCACCAGTGGCAATACCGGGACAGGAGAGACCCAGTACTTC. The V and J genes are TRBV24-1 and TRBJ2-5, with 8 nucleotides matching TRBD1. V was clipped by 5 bases and J by 4 bases; unmatched bases: 8. The germline CDR1 and CDR2 sequences are KGHDR and SFDVKD. This CDR3 is 15 amino acids long.

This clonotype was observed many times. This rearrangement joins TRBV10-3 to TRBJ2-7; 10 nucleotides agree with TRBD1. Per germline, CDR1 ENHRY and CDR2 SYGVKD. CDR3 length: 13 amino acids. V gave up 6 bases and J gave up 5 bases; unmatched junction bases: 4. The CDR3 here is CAISGDRGNEQYF. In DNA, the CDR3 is TGTGCCATCAGCGGGGACAGGGGCAACGAGCAGTACTTC.

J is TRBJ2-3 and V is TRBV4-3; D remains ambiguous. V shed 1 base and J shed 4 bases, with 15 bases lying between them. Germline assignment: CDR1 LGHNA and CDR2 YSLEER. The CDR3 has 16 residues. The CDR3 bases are TGCGCCAGCAGCCAAGGATTCAGAAAGGGATCAGATACGCAGTATTTT. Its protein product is CASSQGFRKGSDTQYF.

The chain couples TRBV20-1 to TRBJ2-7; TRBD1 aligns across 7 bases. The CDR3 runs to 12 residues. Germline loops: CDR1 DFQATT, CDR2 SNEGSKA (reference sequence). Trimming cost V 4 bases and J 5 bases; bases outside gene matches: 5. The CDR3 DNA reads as TGCAGTGCTAAGAGAGGGGGCCACGAGCAGTACTTC. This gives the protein CSAKRGGHEQYF.

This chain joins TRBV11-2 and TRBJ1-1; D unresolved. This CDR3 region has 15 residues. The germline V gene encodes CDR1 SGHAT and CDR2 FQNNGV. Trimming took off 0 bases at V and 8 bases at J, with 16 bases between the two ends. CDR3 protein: CASSLDSRAGGEAFF. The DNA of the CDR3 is TGTGCCAGCAGCTTAGATAGTCGGGCGGGCGGGGAAGCTTTCTTT.

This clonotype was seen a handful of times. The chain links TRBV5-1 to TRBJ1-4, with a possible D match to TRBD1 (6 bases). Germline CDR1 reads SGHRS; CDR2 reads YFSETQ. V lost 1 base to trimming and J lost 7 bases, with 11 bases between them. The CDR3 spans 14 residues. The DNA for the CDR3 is TGCGCCAGCAGCTTGTTGGACAGTTCTGAAAAACTGTTTTTT. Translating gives CASSLLDSSEKLFF.

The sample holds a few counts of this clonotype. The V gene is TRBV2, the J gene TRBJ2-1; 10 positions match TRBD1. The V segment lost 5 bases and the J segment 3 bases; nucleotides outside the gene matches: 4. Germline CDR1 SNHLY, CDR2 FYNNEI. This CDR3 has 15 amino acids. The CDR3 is CASSSDRGSYNEQFF. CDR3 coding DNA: TGTGCCAGCAGTTCGGACAGGGGGAGCTACAATGAGCAGTTCTTC.

CDR3 nucleotide sequence: TGTGCCAGCAGCCAAGTAGGGACTCAAGGCTGGCCTGAGCAGTTCTTC. Translated: CASSQVGTQGWPEQFF. The V gene is TRBV4-2, the J gene TRBJ2-1; D might be TRBD2 (6 bases). V dropped 1 base and J dropped 9 bases, with 19 bases sitting between them. CDR1 is LGHNA, CDR2 YNFKEQ, per germline. This CDR3 contains 16 residues.

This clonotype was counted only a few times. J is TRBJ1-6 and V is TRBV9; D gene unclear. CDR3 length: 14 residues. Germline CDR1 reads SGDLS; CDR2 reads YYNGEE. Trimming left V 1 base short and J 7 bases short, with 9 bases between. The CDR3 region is CASSVRTDNSPLHF. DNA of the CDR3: TGTGCCAGCAGCGTAAGGACGGACAATTCACCCCTCCACTTT.

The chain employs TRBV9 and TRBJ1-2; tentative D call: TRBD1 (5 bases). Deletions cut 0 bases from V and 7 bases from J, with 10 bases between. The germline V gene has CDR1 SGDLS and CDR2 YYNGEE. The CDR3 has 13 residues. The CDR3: CASSVGGASGYTF. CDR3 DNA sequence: TGTGCCAGCAGCGTAGGGGGCGCGTCTGGCTACACCTTC.

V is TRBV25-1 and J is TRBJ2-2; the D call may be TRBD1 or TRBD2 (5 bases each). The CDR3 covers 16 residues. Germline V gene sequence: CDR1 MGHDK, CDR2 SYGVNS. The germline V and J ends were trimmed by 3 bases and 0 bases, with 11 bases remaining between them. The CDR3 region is CASSESGRPNTGELFF. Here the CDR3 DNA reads TGTGCCAGCAGTGAGTCGGGACGTCCGAACACCGGGGAGCTGTTTTTT.

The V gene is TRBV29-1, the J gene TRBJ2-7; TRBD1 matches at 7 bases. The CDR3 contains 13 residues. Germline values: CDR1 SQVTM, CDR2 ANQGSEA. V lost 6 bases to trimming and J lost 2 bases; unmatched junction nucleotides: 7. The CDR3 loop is CSVGDSPTYEQYF. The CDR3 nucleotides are TGCAGCGTGGGGGACAGCCCCACCTACGAGCAGTACTTC.

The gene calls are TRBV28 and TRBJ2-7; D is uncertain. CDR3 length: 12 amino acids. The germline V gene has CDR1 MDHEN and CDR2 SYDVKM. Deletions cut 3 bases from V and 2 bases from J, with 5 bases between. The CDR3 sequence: CASSFRAYEQYF. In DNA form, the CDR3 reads TGTGCCAGCAGTTTCCGGGCCTACGAGCAGTACTTC.

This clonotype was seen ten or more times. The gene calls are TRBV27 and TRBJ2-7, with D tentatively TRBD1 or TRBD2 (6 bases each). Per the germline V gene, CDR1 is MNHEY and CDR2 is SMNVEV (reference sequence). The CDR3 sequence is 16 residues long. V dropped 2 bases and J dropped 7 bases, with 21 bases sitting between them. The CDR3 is CASSLNRNTGRREQYF. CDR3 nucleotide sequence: TGTGCCAGCAGTTTAAATCGGAACACAGGGAGGCGGGAGCAGTACTTC.

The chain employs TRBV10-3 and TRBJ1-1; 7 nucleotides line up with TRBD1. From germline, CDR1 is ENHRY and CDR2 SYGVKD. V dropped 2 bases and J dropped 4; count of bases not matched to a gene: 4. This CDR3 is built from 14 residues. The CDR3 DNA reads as TGTGCCATCAGTGAGGGAGGGACAGCCACTGAAGCTTTCTTT. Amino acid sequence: CAISEGGTATEAFF.

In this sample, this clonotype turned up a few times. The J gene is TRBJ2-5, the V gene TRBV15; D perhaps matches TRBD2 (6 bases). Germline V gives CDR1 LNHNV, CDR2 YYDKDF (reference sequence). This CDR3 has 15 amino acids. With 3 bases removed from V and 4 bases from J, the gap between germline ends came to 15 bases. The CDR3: CATSREGNWIETQYF. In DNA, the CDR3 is TGTGCCACCAGCAGGGAGGGGAATTGGATAGAGACCCAGTACTTC.

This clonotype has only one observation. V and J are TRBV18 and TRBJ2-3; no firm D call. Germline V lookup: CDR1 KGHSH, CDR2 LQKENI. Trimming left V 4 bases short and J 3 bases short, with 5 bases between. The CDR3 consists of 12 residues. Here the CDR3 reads CASSQATDTQYF. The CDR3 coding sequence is TGTGCCAGCTCACAGGCGACAGATACGCAGTATTTT.

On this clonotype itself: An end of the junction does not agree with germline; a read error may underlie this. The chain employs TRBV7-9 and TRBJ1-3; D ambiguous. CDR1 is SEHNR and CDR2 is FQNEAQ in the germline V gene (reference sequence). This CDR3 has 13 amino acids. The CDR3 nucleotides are TGTGCGAGCAGAGGTTACGCTGGAAACACCATATATTTT. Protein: CASRGYAGNTIYF.

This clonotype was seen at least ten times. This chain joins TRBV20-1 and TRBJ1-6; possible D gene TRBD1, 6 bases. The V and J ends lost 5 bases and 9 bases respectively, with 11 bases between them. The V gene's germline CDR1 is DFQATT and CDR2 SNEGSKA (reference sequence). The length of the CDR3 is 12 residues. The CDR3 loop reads CSASTGRSPLHF. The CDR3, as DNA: TGCAGTGCTTCGACAGGTCGTTCACCCCTCCACTTT.

This CDR3 is CASSFSGIYGYTF. In DNA, the CDR3 is TGTGCCAGCAGTTTTTCGGGGATCTATGGCTACACCTTC. V is TRBV28 and J is TRBJ1-2; no firm D call. Per the germline V gene, CDR1 is MDHEN and CDR2 is SYDVKM. This CDR3 comprises 13 residues. V was trimmed by 3 bases and J by 4 bases, leaving 9 bases between them.